This T cell receptor (beta chain) was sequenced for a study of blood T cell repertoires in COVID-19. The overall study: Samples of COVID-19 (acute and convalescent) were obtained from the United States, Italy and Spain. Sample material is recorded as cDNA or gDNA derived from T cells, B-cell-depleted T cells, or PBMCs.

Methods used by the authors: Amplification from reference gene primers served as the basis for estimated nucleated cell counts. Produced via immunoSEQ multiplex PCR; TCRdb's table is partial and in-frame only. V, J and clone size derive from that table, while D and trimming were established from the DNA sequence. The sample records some 520,000 clones, about 91% being singletons. After removal of 4 bases from V and 10 bases from J, the junction contained 6 bases not matched to a gene. Germline V gene lookup returns CDR1 SGHDN and CDR2 FVKESK. The CDR3 covers 13 residues. Seattle-derived patients entered the study during active infection and were followed longitudinally.

The sequenced material came from peripheral blood. The source is a man aged 18 to 29 with COVID-19, enrolled during active disease. This sequence joins TRBV14 and TRBJ1-1; 10 bases agree with TRBD1. The CDR3 sequence is CASSPQRTGGAFF. The CDR3, as DNA: TGTGCCAGCAGCCCCCAGCGGACAGGGGGAGCTTTCTTT.